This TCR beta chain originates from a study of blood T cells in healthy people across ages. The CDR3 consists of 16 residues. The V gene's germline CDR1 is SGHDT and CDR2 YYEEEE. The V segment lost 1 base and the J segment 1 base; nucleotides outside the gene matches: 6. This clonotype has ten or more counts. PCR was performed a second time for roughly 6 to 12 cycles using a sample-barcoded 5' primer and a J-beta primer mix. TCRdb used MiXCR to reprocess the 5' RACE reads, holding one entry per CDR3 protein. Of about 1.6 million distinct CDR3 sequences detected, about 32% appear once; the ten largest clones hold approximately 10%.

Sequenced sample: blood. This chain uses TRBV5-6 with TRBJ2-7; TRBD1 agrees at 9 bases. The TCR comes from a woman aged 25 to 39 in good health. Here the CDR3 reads CASSLTGTGLSYEQYF. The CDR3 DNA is TGTGCCAGCAGCTTGACAGGGACAGGGCTTTCCTACGAGCAGTACTTC.